These 31 T cell receptor beta chains came from one sample sequenced in a study of human T cells and chemical hapten exposure. The time point denotes: patch test 1, 2 weeks after DPC sensitization. Indicated treatment: therapeutic diphenylcyclopropenone sensitization with weekly scalp DPC. TCRdb used MiXCR to reprocess the RACE reads, holding one entry per CDR3 protein. The repertoire has 380,000 or so distinct CDR3 sequences, more than 4.5% of them found once; the top ten carry about 2.1%. This sample comprised whole blood, obtained in connection with sensitization to the hapten diphenylcyclopropenone (DPC). Receptor source: a woman aged 45-60 years with alopecia areata. Some clones in this sample may be carry-over from other donors' samples.

V and J are TRBV7-2 and TRBJ2-5, with 10 bases lining up with TRBD1. The germline V gene has CDR1 SGHTA and CDR2 FQGNSA. The V segment lost 3 bases and the J segment 1 base; nucleotides outside the gene matches: 8. This CDR3 has 17 amino acids. This chain's CDR3 is CASSFQWDRGPQETQYF. The CDR3 DNA follows: TGTGCCAGCAGCTTCCAGTGGGACAGGGGTCCCCAAGAGACCCAGTACTTC. Supplemented by reference TRBV7-2 and TRBJ2-5, the full variable domain reads GAGVSQSPSNKVTEKGKDVELRCDPISGHTALYWYRQSLGQGLEFLIYFQGNSAPDKSGLPSDRFSAERTGGSVSTLTIQRTQQEDSAVYLCASSFQWDRGPQETQYFGPGTRLLVL.

This clonotype was observed many times. The chain links TRBV18 to TRBJ1-5; a weak D match, TRBD1 (5 bases). CDR3 size: 15 residues. The germline V gene has CDR1 KGHSH and CDR2 LQKENI. V lost 6 bases, J lost 5 bases, and 17 bases lay in between. The CDR3 DNA reads as TGTGCCAGCTCGCTTCAGGGTGGGGTCGATCAGCCCCAGCATTTT. Amino acid sequence: CASSLQGGVDQPQHF.

This clonotype was detected ten times or more. The rearrangement uses TRBV4-1 and TRBJ2-1, with 9 bases aligning to TRBD2. V shed 0 bases, J shed 8 bases, and the junction held 8 bases outside the gene matches. The CDR3 consists of 16 residues. CDR1 and CDR2 (germline): MGHRA, YSYEKL. The CDR3 DNA reads TGCGCCAGCAGCCAAGAACCGCGGGGGGGCTCGGATGAGCAGTTCTTC. It is translated as CASSQEPRGGSDEQFF.

This clonotype was detected only a few times. The rearrangement joins TRBV3-1 to TRBJ2-7; D possibly matches TRBD1 or TRBD2 (6 bases each). The CDR3 loop spans 14 amino acids. Per germline, CDR1 LGHDT and CDR2 YNNKEL (reference sequence). V lost 5 bases and J 7 bases, leaving 18 bases between the germline ends. The CDR3 DNA reads as TGTGCCAGCAGCGGAGGACGGGGGCCTGGGGAGCAGTACTTC. Protein: CASSGGRGPGEQYF.

V gene TRBV10-2 combines with J gene TRBJ2-1, with D uncertain. V was cut by 4 bases and J by 0 bases, with 7 bases left in between. CDR3 size: 14 residues. Per the germline V gene, CDR1 is WSHSY and CDR2 is SAAADI. The CDR3 nucleotides read TGCGCCAGCAGTGGGACCAGCTCCTACAATGAGCAGTTCTTC. Translated, it gives CASSGTSSYNEQFF.

This clonotype was recorded only once. The chain is built from TRBV9 and TRBJ2-5, with D perhaps given as TRBD1 or TRBD2 (6 bases each). The CDR3 runs 15 residues. Between the trimmed V and J ends, which lost 2 bases and 2 bases, there was a span of 13 bases. Germline assignment: CDR1 SGDLS and CDR2 YYNGEE. CDR3 region: CASSVSGGGQETQYF. Written as DNA, the CDR3 is TGTGCCAGCAGCGTGTCCGGGGGCGGTCAAGAGACCCAGTACTTC.

Many counts were recorded for this clonotype. The chain recombines TRBV11-2 with TRBJ2-3; TRBD2 aligns across 11 bases. The CDR3 runs to 15 residues. Trimming removed 4 bases from V and 0 bases from J; junction bases left unmatched: 0. Germline V gene sequence: CDR1 SGHAT, CDR2 FQNNGV. CDR3 nucleotides: TGTGCCAGCAGCTCTAGCGGGAGGAGCACAGATACGCAGTATTTT. Residues: CASSSSGRSTDTQYF.

A few counts support this clonotype. CDR3 residues: CASSLEQLAKNIQYF. The CDR3 coding sequence is TGTGCCAGCAGCTTAGAACAGCTAGCCAAAAACATTCAGTACTTC. This rearrangement joins TRBV11-2 to TRBJ2-4; D unresolved. CDR1 and CDR2 from the germline V gene are SGHAT and FQNNGV. The CDR3 consists of 15 residues. Trimming cost V 0 bases and J 0 bases, with 6 bases left between them.

The genes are TRBV6-6 and TRBJ2-7; a possible D gene is TRBD2 (5 bases). Germline CDR1 and CDR2: MNHNY and SVGAGI (reference sequence). The CDR3 extends over 15 amino acids. V lost 6 bases, J lost 7 bases, and 22 bases lay in between. The CDR3 DNA reads TGTGCCAGCAGGGGAGAGGGCAGGCTTTTTGGGGAGCAGTACTTC. This translates into CASRGEGRLFGEQYF.

J is TRBJ2-7 and V is TRBV29-1; possibly TRBD1 for D (6 bases). Per germline, CDR1 SQVTM and CDR2 ANQGSEA. Trimming pared 6 bases from V and 6 bases from J, leaving 18 bases between. The CDR3 contains 13 residues. CDR3: CSVAVFQGSEQYF. The CDR3, as DNA: TGCAGCGTCGCGGTATTCCAGGGGTCCGAGCAGTACTTC.

In this sample, this clonotype turned up many times. V usage is TRBV12-3 or TRBV12-4 and J usage is TRBJ2-6; D is ambiguous. The CDR3 length is 14 residues. Between the trimmed V and J ends, which lost 7 bases and 3 bases, there was a span of 10 bases. CDR3 region: CASTLDGGANVLTF. The CDR3 nucleotides are TGTGCCAGCACCTTGGACGGTGGGGCCAACGTCCTGACTTTC.

The chain joins TRBV7-9 to TRBJ1-1; D unclear. Germline CDR1 reads SEHNR; CDR2 reads FQNEAQ (reference sequence). This CDR3 region has 15 residues. V lost 8 bases, J lost 1 base, and 17 bases lay in between. The CDR3 DNA follows: TGTGCCAGCTTCCAGTCAGGCCAGCCGAACACTGAAGCTTTCTTT. Its translation: CASFQSGQPNTEAFF.

This clonotype was observed many times. J is TRBJ2-3 and V is TRBV30, with TRBD2 matching over 10 bases. The CDR3 is made up of 15 amino acids. The V and J ends lost 1 base and 2 bases, in that order; junction bases with no gene match: 3. The V gene's germline CDR1 is GTSNPN and CDR2 SVGIG (reference sequence). Here the CDR3 DNA reads TGTGCCTGGAGTGAGCTAGCGGGAGCCACAGATACGCAGTATTTT. It is translated as CAWSELAGATDTQYF.

This clonotype was detected a few times. The J gene is TRBJ2-1, the V gene TRBV11-2; 11 positions match TRBD2. The CDR3 contains 18 residues. CDR1 SGHAT and CDR2 FQNNGV come from the germline V gene. Trimming took 3 bases from V and 0 from J; bases not matched to a gene: 7. The CDR3: CASSLRLAGRSSYNEQFF. In nucleotides, the CDR3 is TGTGCCAGCAGCTTGAGACTAGCGGGACGGAGCTCCTACAATGAGCAGTTCTTC.

Many counts were recorded for this clonotype. J is TRBJ1-5 and V is TRBV12-3 or TRBV12-4; D gene uncertain. The CDR3 spans 15 residues. The V end was cut by 6 bases, the J end by 3 bases, with 15 bases between. The CDR3 DNA follows: TGTGCCAGCAGCCCTTCCCGGGGATTCAATCAGCCCCAGCATTTT. It specifies CASSPSRGFNQPQHF.

This clonotype occurred many times. The rearrangement joins TRBV6-2 or TRBV6-3 to TRBJ2-3; D not certain. The CDR3 consists of 12 residues. Trimming removed 2 bases at V and 3 bases at J, with 3 bases between. Germline CDR1 reads MNHEY; CDR2 reads SVGEGT. In DNA form, the CDR3 reads TGTGCCAGCAGTTACCCAACAGATACGCAGTATTTT. Translating gives CASSYPTDTQYF.

This clonotype was seen a few times. This rearrangement joins TRBV6-2 or TRBV6-3 to TRBJ2-2, with a possible D match to TRBD2 (6 bases). V was clipped by 5 bases and J by 7 bases, with 17 bases between them. The CDR3 totals 15 residues. CDR1 MNHEY and CDR2 SVGEGT come from the germline V gene. In DNA, the CDR3 is TGTGCCAGCAGTCGTACTGCCCCGGGGGACGGGGAGCTGTTTTTT. Amino acid sequence: CASSRTAPGDGELFF.

This clonotype was seen ten or more times. The CDR3 nucleotides read TGTGCCAGCAGTGAAATAGGTGTTAGCTCCTACAATGAGCAGTTCTTC. Translation gives CASSEIGVSSYNEQFF. The chain has TRBV2 and TRBJ2-1, with no clear D. The V gene's germline CDR1 is SNHLY and CDR2 FYNNEI. This CDR3 comprises 16 residues. The V end was cut by 2 bases, the J end by 0 bases, with 11 bases between.

This clonotype has at least ten counts. The chain links TRBV29-1 to TRBJ2-7; D might be TRBD1 (6 bases). The V gene's germline CDR1 is SQVTM and CDR2 ANQGSEA. This CDR3 region has 11 residues. Trimming took off 7 bases at V and 7 bases at J, with 14 bases between the two ends. The CDR3 spells CSGGTSREQYF. CDR3 sequence (DNA): TGCAGCGGGGGGACATCCAGGGAGCAGTACTTC.

The sample holds many counts of this clonotype. This sequence joins TRBV5-1 and TRBJ2-7; 9 positions agree with TRBD1. The CDR3 is 16 amino acids. Per germline, CDR1 SGHRS and CDR2 YFSETQ. V trimming: 3 bases; J trimming: 4 bases; junction bases outside the gene matches: 11. DNA for the CDR3: TGCGCCAGCAGCTCACCTCAACCGGGACAGGGATACGAGCAGTACTTC. Protein sequence: CASSSPQPGQGYEQYF.

This clonotype was found many times. CDR3 sequence (DNA): TGTGCCAGCACCCAGGGACTAGCGGGACACTCCGAGCAGTACTTC. Protein: CASTQGLAGHSEQYF. The gene calls are TRBV28 and TRBJ2-7; 13 nucleotides align to TRBD2. The germline CDR1 and CDR2 sequences are MDHEN and SYDVKM. V was clipped by 7 bases and J by 6 bases; unmatched bases: 9. The CDR3 is 15 amino acids.

A few counts support this clonotype. The V gene is TRBV6-1, the J gene TRBJ2-6; D is perhaps TRBD2 (7 bases). The germline CDR1 and CDR2 sequences are MNHNS and SASEGT. CDR3 size: 20 residues. V gave up 8 bases and J gave up 0 bases, with 26 bases separating them. The CDR3: CASLSRTRGGTPSGANVLTF. CDR3 in DNA: TGTGCCAGCTTATCTCGCACAAGGGGGGGGACTCCCTCTGGGGCCAACGTCCTGACTTTC.

Ten or more counts support this clonotype. The chain uses TRBV9 and TRBJ2-7; D remains ambiguous. The CDR3 runs 14 residues. Trimming cost V 0 bases and J 6 bases, with 13 bases left between them. Germline V CDR1 and CDR2: SGDLS, YYNGEE. CDR3 sequence reads: CASSVAGHRGEQYF. CDR3 DNA: TGTGCCAGCAGCGTAGCTGGGCACAGAGGCGAGCAGTACTTC.

This clonotype was recorded a few times. The chain uses TRBV12-3 or TRBV12-4 and TRBJ2-3; D is undetermined. V dropped 6 bases and J dropped 7 bases, with 11 bases sitting between them. CDR3 length: 12 amino acids. The CDR3 is CASSPPSYTQYF. CDR3 DNA sequence: TGTGCCAGCAGCCCGCCCTCATATACGCAGTATTTT.

The gene calls are TRBV19 and TRBJ2-1; 9 nucleotides line up with TRBD1. Per germline, CDR1 LNHDA and CDR2 SQIVND (reference sequence). This CDR3 region has 13 residues. J lost 9 bases, V lost 4 bases, and 4 bases had no gene match. The CDR3 reads CASSTGTGTEQFF. In nucleotides, the CDR3 is TGTGCCAGTAGTACCGGGACAGGGACTGAGCAGTTCTTC. Full variable domain (missing parts from reference TRBV19 and TRBJ2-1): DGGITQSPKYLFRKEGQNVTLSCEQNLNHDAMYWYRQDPGQGLRLIYYSQIVNDFQKGDIAEGYSVSREKKESFPLTVTSAQKNPTAFYLCASSTGTGTEQFFGPGTRLTVL.

Only a few counts were recorded for this clonotype. The chain joins TRBV6-4 to TRBJ1-5; 12 bases map to TRBD1. Per germline, CDR1 MRHNA and CDR2 SNTAGT. V lost 3 bases and J lost 9; bases outside the gene matches: 6. This CDR3 is built from 15 residues. DNA of the CDR3: TGTGCCAGCAGTGAGGAGGGACAGGGGGCAACGCCCCAGCATTTT. Translation gives CASSEEGQGATPQHF.

This sequence joins TRBV2 and TRBJ1-2; weak D call: TRBD1 (6 bases). V was pared by 1 base and J by 2 bases, with 17 bases between. The CDR3 extends over 17 amino acids. Germline V gene data show CDR1 as SNHLY and CDR2 as FYNNEI. The CDR3 nucleotides read TGTGCCAGCAGTGAAGTACGGACAGTCGTCCTGAACTATGGCTACACCTTC. Translation: CASSEVRTVVLNYGYTF.

This clonotype was detected only a few times. The chain employs TRBV28 and TRBJ2-3, with D possibly TRBD2 on 6 matching bases. V was shortened by 0 bases and J by 5 bases, with 12 bases between the two germline ends. This CDR3 is 15 amino acids long. Germline CDR1 and CDR2: MDHEN and SYDVKM. CDR3 DNA sequence: TGTGCCAGCAGTTTATGGAGGGAGGATAAAGATACGCAGTATTTT. Its protein product is CASSLWREDKDTQYF.

This sequence joins TRBV12-5 and TRBJ2-3; 9 nucleotides match TRBD2. The J segment lost 4 bases and the V segment lost 0 bases, leaving 11 bases of the junction unmatched. The CDR3 contains 18 residues. Germline V gene data show CDR1 as LGHNT and CDR2 as FRNRAP. Written as DNA, the CDR3 is TGTGCTAGTGGTTTGGTCATAGGCGGGGGGGCCGAGGCAGATACGCAGTATTTT. It yields the protein CASGLVIGGGAEADTQYF.

This clonotype was counted at least ten times. The V call is TRBV29-1, the J call TRBJ2-1; weak D call: TRBD1 (5 bases). V was cut by 6 bases and J by 5 bases, with 14 bases left in between. This CDR3 contains 13 residues. Germline V gene data show CDR1 as SQVTM and CDR2 as ANQGSEA. The DNA for the CDR3 is TGCAGCGTGGGTGGGCAGGGCGACAATGAGCAGTTCTTC. Protein: CSVGGQGDNEQFF.

This clonotype was counted ten times or more. J is TRBJ1-1 and V is TRBV29-1, with D possibly matching TRBD1 (5 bases). The germline V and J ends were trimmed by 7 bases and 1 base, with 16 bases remaining between them. The V gene's germline CDR1 is SQVTM and CDR2 ANQGSEA. The CDR3 length is 14 residues. CDR3 nucleotides: TGCAGCGCCAGGACGGGCAGGGAGAACACTGAAGCTTTCTTT. Translated: CSARTGRENTEAFF. The whole variable domain, filled in from reference TRBV29-1 and TRBJ1-1, reads SAVISQKPSRDICQRGTSLTIQCQVDSQVTMMFWYRQQPGQSLTLIATANQGSEATYESGFVIDKFPISRPNLTFSTLTVSNMSPEDSSIYLCSARTGRENTEAFFGQGTRLTVV.